Shown below are 10 T cell receptor beta chains from a single sample sequenced in a study of OX40 agonist ivuxolimab in advanced cancers. The protocol was immunoSEQ multiplex PCR, while the TCRdb copy is restricted to in-frame clones and leaves out a portion. The sample has over 25,000 clones, approximately 85% seen once. The sample here was CD4+ or CD8+ T cells sorted from blood, taken in a trial of the OX40 agonist ivuxolimab. The receptors stem from an adult with an advanced solid tumor such as melanoma, head and neck, liver or kidney cancer.

The chain is built from TRBV28 and TRBJ1-5; D gene uncertain. The CDR3 loop spans 14 amino acids. V was clipped by 4 bases and J by 0 bases, with 7 bases between them. Germline values: CDR1 MDHEN, CDR2 SYDVKM. As DNA, the CDR3 is TGTGCCAGCAGTTCGACCTATAGCAATCAGCCCCAGCATTTT. Translated: CASSSTYSNQPQHF. The full variable domain, completed using reference TRBV28 and TRBJ1-5, is DVKVTQSSRYLVKRTGEKVFLECVQDMDHENMFWYRQDPGLGLRLIYFSYDVKMKEKGDIPEGYSVSREKKERFSLILESASTNQTSMYLCASSSTYSNQPQHFGDGTRLSIL.

The chain links TRBV28 to TRBJ2-7; 8 positions match TRBD1. The CDR3 loop spans 14 amino acids. The V gene's germline CDR1 is MDHEN and CDR2 SYDVKM. V lost 10 bases, J lost 2 bases, and 10 bases stayed unmatched. In DNA form, the CDR3 reads TGTGCCATAAGATCCCGGGACAGGACCTACGAGCAGTACTTC. It yields the protein CAIRSRDRTYEQYF.

The J gene is TRBJ1-1, the V gene TRBV7-9; D is undetermined. V was clipped by 4 bases and J by 10 bases, with 13 bases between them. Germline V gene sequence: CDR1 SEHNR, CDR2 FQNEAQ (reference sequence). This CDR3 is 12 amino acids long. Written as DNA, the CDR3 is TGTGCCAGCAGCTCGGCTCCCTTTGCAGCTTTCTTT. This encodes CASSSAPFAAFF.

V and J are TRBV7-3 and TRBJ2-1, with D perhaps TRBD2 (5 bases). The CDR3 runs to 17 residues. The V gene's germline CDR1 is SGHTA and CDR2 FQGTGA. Trimming stripped 3 bases from V and 4 bases from J, with 19 bases between. The CDR3 spells CASSLYPSSSDYNEQFF. CDR3 DNA sequence: TGTGCCAGCAGCTTGTACCCCTCTAGCTCTGATTACAATGAGCAGTTCTTC. The whole variable domain, filled in from reference TRBV7-3 and TRBJ2-1, reads GAGVSQTPSNKVTEKGKYVELRCDPISGHTALYWYRQSLGQGPEFLIYFQGTGAADDSGLPNDRFFAVRPEGSVSTLKIQRTERGDSAVYLCASSLYPSSSDYNEQFFGPGTRLTVL.

The chain employs TRBV6-4 and TRBJ1-3, with TRBD1 identical over 7 bases. Germline-derived CDR1 and CDR2 are MRHNA and SNTAGT. The CDR3 has 18 amino acids. Unmatched junction bases numbered 10, after V lost 0 bases and J lost 2 bases. Here the CDR3 DNA reads TGTGCCAGCAGTGACTCGGGTGCCAACAGGGGTCCTGGAAACACCATATATTTT. This codes for CASSDSGANRGPGNTIYF.

The rearrangement links TRBV29-1 to TRBJ2-7; TRBD1 matches 8 bases. With V trimmed by 3 bases and J by 1 base, 5 bases remained unmatched. Germline-derived CDR1 and CDR2 are SQVTM and ANQGSEA. CDR3 length equals 14 residues. The CDR3 nucleotides are TGCAGCGTTGACGGGACAGGTCGGTCCTACGAGCAGTACTTC. It yields the protein CSVDGTGRSYEQYF.

The count of this clone is one. The conserved phenylalanine or tryptophan normally closing the CDR3 is absent here, so this likely arose from a read error. It is unclear where the CDR3 begins or ends on the DNA, so no DNA is shown, and the CDR3 is as TCRdb lists it. V gene TRBV30 combines with J gene TRBJ2-7; TRBD1, as called in the table, went unchecked against the DNA. With termini counted, the CDR3 has 12 amino acids. Germline CDR1 is GTSNPN and CDR2 is SVGIG (reference sequence). The CDR3 sequence is CASLGQGALVAL.

This rearrangement joins TRBV6-5 to TRBJ2-5; unclear D gene. V was shortened by 4 bases and J by 5 bases, with 14 bases between the two germline ends. This CDR3 is built from 14 residues. Germline V gene lookup returns CDR1 MNHEY and CDR2 SVGAGI. CDR3 coding DNA: TGTGCCAGCAGTTCCCTCTCCGTCGTCGAGACCCAGTACTTC. Amino acid sequence: CASSSLSVVETQYF.

The V call is TRBV6-4, the J call TRBJ2-5; D may be TRBD1 (5 bases). CDR1 is MRHNA and CDR2 is SNTAGT in the germline V gene. The CDR3 sequence is 14 residues long. V was pared by 3 bases and J by 4 bases, with 12 bases between. The CDR3 coding sequence is TGTGCCAGCAGTGAATTTCTAGGGGCAGAGACCCAGTACTTC. Its translation is CASSEFLGAETQYF.

This chain connects TRBV4-1 to TRBJ2-7; tentative D call: TRBD2 (6 bases). This CDR3 has 16 residues. V was shortened by 4 bases and J by 3 bases, with 19 bases between the two germline ends. The V gene's germline CDR1 is MGHRA and CDR2 YSYEKL. CDR3 bases: TGCGCCAGCAGCCCCGTAAACGTAAGGGGAGGCTACGAGCAGTACTTC. Amino acids: CASSPVNVRGGYEQYF.